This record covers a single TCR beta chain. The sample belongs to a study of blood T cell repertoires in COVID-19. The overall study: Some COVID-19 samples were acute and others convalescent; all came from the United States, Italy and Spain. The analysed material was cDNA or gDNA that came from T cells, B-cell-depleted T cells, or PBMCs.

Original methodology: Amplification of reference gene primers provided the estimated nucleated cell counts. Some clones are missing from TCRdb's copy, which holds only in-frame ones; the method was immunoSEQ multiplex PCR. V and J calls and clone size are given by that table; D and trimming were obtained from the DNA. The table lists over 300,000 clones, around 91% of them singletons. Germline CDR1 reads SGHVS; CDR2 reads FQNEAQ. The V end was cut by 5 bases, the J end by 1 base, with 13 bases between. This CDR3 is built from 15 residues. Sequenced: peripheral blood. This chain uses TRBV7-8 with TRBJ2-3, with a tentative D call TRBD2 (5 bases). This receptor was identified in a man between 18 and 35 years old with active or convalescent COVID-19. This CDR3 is CASSTRLRGTDTQYF. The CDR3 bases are TGTGCCAGCAGCACCAGACTAAGGGGCACAGATACGCAGTATTTT.